The clone carrying this T cell receptor (beta chain) showed up many times. Antigen: not known. From 2 million PBMCs stored at -80 C, the unsorted libraries were generated. MiXCR, run by TCRdb on the 5' RACE reads, gives a single entry per CDR3 protein. The data show some 26,000 distinct CDR3 sequences, over 3% seen once. V dropped 8 bases and J dropped 5 bases, with 16 bases sitting between them. The CDR3 contains 13 residues. The sample belongs to a study of neurological immune-mediated disorders. Across the study: Of the approximately 35 patients who had multiple sclerosis, approximately 31 had the relapsing-remitting form and 3 had the secondary progressive form. Broader study findings: According to phylogenetic grouping, one related-CDR3 cluster, a possible signature, contained the repertoires of 18 of 34 multiple sclerosis patients. Falling below healthy controls, multiple sclerosis showed the least TCR clonal expansion, while HTLV-1-associated myelopathy showed the most.

The sequencing input was PBMCs. The sequence was obtained from a woman younger than 45 with multiple sclerosis. The rearrangement links TRBV12-3 or TRBV12-4 to TRBJ2-7, with a tentative D call TRBD2 (7 bases). DNA for the CDR3: TGTGCCAGCGCAAAAAGGGGGGGGAACGAGCAGTACTTC. Residues: CASAKRGGNEQYF.